This T cell receptor (beta chain) came from a study of patients and donors after allogeneic stem cell transplantation. There are a few counts of this clonotype. A single record per CDR3 protein comes from TCRdb applying MiXCR to the RT-PCR reads. This sample yields 800,000 to 1,000,000 distinct CDR3 sequences, of which approximately 19% are seen a single time; around 6% belongs to the top ten. Germline CDR1 and CDR2: MDHEN and SYDVKM. The V gene lost 3 bases and the J gene lost 0 bases, with 9 bases spanning the gap. The CDR3 covers 14 residues. V gene TRBV28 combines with J gene TRBJ2-7; D is unclear. This clonotype was obtained from a human donor who was either an allogeneic HSCT recipient or a stem cell or donor lymphocyte infusion donor (not recorded which). It is not recorded whose cells these are; they may come from a transplant donor. Source material: blood, either unsorted or a sorted T cell fraction (not recorded which). Written as DNA, the CDR3 is TGTGCCAGCAGTTTCGGCAGTGTCTCCTACGAGCAGTACTTC. As protein: CASSFGSVSYEQYF.